Shown below are 5 T cell receptor beta chains from a single sample sequenced in a study of graft-versus-host responses after intestinal transplantation. Some clones are missing from TCRdb's copy, which holds only in-frame ones; the method was immunoSEQ multiplex PCR. The repertoire holds about 98,000 clones, with about 84% as singletons. Sequenced material: PBMCs, taken 255 days after intestinal transplant. These receptors were collected from a human patient who received an intestinal transplant, so some T cells may come from the graft donor.

The gene calls are TRBV2 and TRBJ2-3; 7 nucleotides agree with TRBD2. The length of the CDR3 is 17 residues. CDR1 and CDR2 (germline): SNHLY, FYNNEI. V was clipped by 4 bases and J by 7 bases; unmatched bases: 17. The CDR3 loop is CASSGRVGRGRGNTQYF. The CDR3 nucleotides read TGTGCCAGCAGTGGACGAGTGGGGCGGGGGAGAGGGAATACGCAGTATTTT.

The rearrangement uses TRBV5-4 and TRBJ1-4, with 9 bases aligning to TRBD1. The trim removed 0 bases at V and 7 bases at J, leaving 1 base unmatched. Germline CDR1 and CDR2: SGHNT and YYREEE (reference sequence). CDR3 length: 14 amino acids. The CDR3 region is CASSLGQGGEKLFF. CDR3 sequence (DNA): TGTGCCAGCAGCTTGGGACAGGGGGGTGAAAAACTGTTTTTT.

In nucleotides, the CDR3 is TGTGCCTGGTCCCCCCTCGGAGGGGACCTCTATGGCTACACCTTC. Translation gives CAWSPLGGDLYGYTF. This chain connects TRBV30 to TRBJ1-2, with D possibly TRBD1 on 5 matching bases. CDR3 length: 15 amino acids. Trimming removed 5 bases at V and 4 bases at J, with 20 bases between. The germline V gene has CDR1 GTSNPN and CDR2 SVGIG (reference sequence). Based on the CDR3 plus reference TRBV30 and TRBJ1-2, the full variable domain is SQTIHQWPATLVQPVGSPLSLECTVEGTSNPNLYWYRQAAGRGLQLLFYSVGIGQISSEVPQNLSASRPQDRQFILSSKKLLLSDSGFYLCAWSPLGGDLYGYTFGSGTRLTVV.

The genes are TRBV14 and TRBJ2-7; perhaps TRBD2 as D (5 bases). The CDR3 is 14 residues long. Germline assignment: CDR1 SGHDN and CDR2 FVKESK. V was clipped by 3 bases and J by 4 bases, with 13 bases between them. CDR3 sequence (DNA): TGTGCCAGCAGCCATTCCCTCGAGGGTTACGAGCAGTACTTC. Its protein is CASSHSLEGYEQYF.

The chain is built from TRBV6-1 and TRBJ2-7; 7 positions match TRBD1. Germline CDR1 and CDR2: MNHNS and SASEGT. The CDR3 is 15 residues long. The trim removed 4 bases at V and 0 bases at J, leaving 6 bases unmatched. CDR3 bases: TGTGCCAGCAGTGTAACAGGGGCCTTCTCCTACGAGCAGTACTTC. This gives the protein CASSVTGAFSYEQYF.